This T cell receptor beta chain was sequenced in a study of CD8+CD57+ T cells in acquired aplastic anemia. The overall study: Sorted CD4+ and CD8+ cells gave a mean 3.2 ug DNA, range about 0.19 to 27.4 ug.

Study results and limitations: Fewer than 30 CD8+ CDR3 sequences were shared between patients and controls.

Worth noting for this clonotype: Its antigen is unknown.

Genomic DNA served as template for TCR beta VDJ and CDR3 profiling. TCRdb recomputed calls from the reads with MiXCR, one row per CDR3 protein. The data show 200,000 to 300,000 distinct CDR3 sequences, 45% to 50% seen once. Patients included in sequencing had previously demonstrated CD8+CD57+ cell expansion by flow cytometry. The patients all had a severe acquired aplastic anemia diagnosis. Receipt of therapy had not occurred in any patient by the time of blood sampling. Sequences were obtained from sorted CD4+, CD8+, or CD8+CD57+ T cells (not recorded which) from PBMCs. This clonotype was obtained from a human donor with aplastic anemia.

The CDR3 loop reads CASSVTPSAGLGYGYTF. The CDR3 nucleotides are TGTGCCAGCAGTGTCACCCCCTCGGCAGGGCTAGGCTATGGCTACACCTTC. This chain uses TRBV2 with TRBJ1-2, with a tentative D call TRBD1 (5 bases). V lost 4 bases and J 4 bases, leaving 22 bases between the germline ends. Germline V gene sequence: CDR1 SNHLY, CDR2 FYNNEI. This CDR3 comprises 17 residues.